This paragraph reports one T cell receptor beta chain. Its specificity is not known. This sample stems from a study of graft-versus-host responses after intestinal transplantation. On the study more broadly: Recipients got multivisceral, liver-intestinal, or isolated intestinal transplants. Anti-thymocyte globulin induction was given to all recipients, followed by tacrolimus and steroids for roughly 3 years. Study-wide results and limits: There were GvH clones found in recipient marrow, and some of them appeared first in ileum or blood.

The table came from immunoSEQ multiplex PCR; TCRdb's copy has only in-frame clones and leaves some out. The sample lists 35,000 to 45,000 clones; 90% to 95% were seen once. The source is a human donor who was the organ donor for an intestinal transplant. The sample here was unstimulated CD8+ T cells sorted from spleen or lymph node cells, taken before transplant.

Here the CDR3 reads CASSLGSGSTEAFF. The CDR3 bases are TGTGCCAGCAGCTTGGGGTCGGGGAGCACTGAAGCTTTCTTT. The genes are TRBV7-2 and TRBJ1-1, with D hard to call. The CDR3 consists of 14 residues. The germline V gene encodes CDR1 SGHTA and CDR2 FQGNSA. Trimming cost V 3 bases and J 4 bases, with 12 bases left between them.